This TCR beta chain came from a study of long-term antiretroviral therapy in people with HIV. Assay version v3.0 of immunoSEQ was used, and it was run at survey level. For every sample, sequencing targeted roughly 40,000-50,000 T-cell genomes. The method was immunoSEQ multiplex PCR; TCRdb's version includes in-frame clones alone and lacks a portion of them. The sample holds about 25,000 clones, more than 65% seen once. Trimming stripped 6 bases from V and 5 bases from J, with 13 bases between. From germline, CDR1 is SGHTA and CDR2 FQGNSA. The CDR3 runs 13 residues. Two or more post-ART PBMC samples, plus at least one pre-ART sample, were available for each donor. Points from the study as a whole: Unavailable data included ART adherence, viral resistance and therapy changes (switches in treatment).

In the case of this clone: Its antigen is as yet unknown.

The chain employs TRBV7-2 and TRBJ2-5, with D possibly matching TRBD1 (5 bases). This clonotype was obtained from a woman aged 35 to 49 with HIV. The sequenced sample was unsorted PBMCs, obtained 0.5 years after starting antiretroviral therapy. The CDR3 here is CASSPRVEETQYF. CDR3 nucleotides: TGTGCCAGCAGTCCCAGGGTCGAGGAGACCCAGTACTTC.